Shown below are 29 T cell receptor beta chains from a single sample sequenced in a study of glioma-infiltrating T cells after dendritic cell vaccination. The table came from immunoSEQ multiplex PCR; TCRdb's copy has only in-frame clones and leaves some out. The sample has fewer than 100,000 clones; about nine tenths are singletons. The specimen comprised blood, sampled before dendritic cell vaccination. The receptors were sampled from a human donor with glioblastoma.

The chain links TRBV4-1 to TRBJ1-2; D gene ambiguous. Trimming cost V 1 base and J 6 bases, with 12 bases left between them. Germline CDR1 is MGHRA and CDR2 is YSYEKL. The CDR3 has 14 residues. The CDR3 sequence: CASSQVGGLHGYTF. In nucleotides, the CDR3 is TGCGCCAGCAGCCAAGTTGGAGGGTTACATGGCTACACCTTC.

This chain uses TRBV30 with TRBJ2-7, with 9 bases aligning to TRBD1. CDR1 and CDR2 from the germline V gene are GTSNPN and SVGIG (reference sequence). CDR3 size: 14 residues. V dropped 0 bases and J dropped 7; count of bases not matched to a gene: 7. CDR3 bases: TGTGCCTGGAGTGTACAACAGGGGGCATGGGAGCAGTACTTC. This sequence encodes CAWSVQQGAWEQYF.

The rearrangement joins TRBV28 to TRBJ1-5; 8 positions agree with TRBD1. The germline CDR1 and CDR2 sequences are MDHEN and SYDVKM. The CDR3 covers 15 residues. The ends lost 3 bases at V and 6 bases at J; junction bases unmatched: 7. In DNA form, the CDR3 reads TGTGCCAGCAGTTTTCGGGCAGGGGGCCGTCAGCCCCAGCATTTT. Translating it yields CASSFRAGGRQPQHF.

The rearrangement joins TRBV9 to TRBJ2-7; 9 bases are a match to TRBD1. V dropped 0 bases and J dropped 5; count of bases not matched to a gene: 9. The CDR3 runs 16 residues. The germline CDR1 and CDR2 sequences are SGDLS and YYNGEE. CDR3 coding DNA: TGTGCCAGCAGCGTAGCCTGGACAGGGGCCGCCAACGAGCAGTACTTC. Translated: CASSVAWTGAANEQYF.

The chain has TRBV7-6 and TRBJ2-2; TRBD1 is a possible D gene (7 bases). The CDR3 has 18 residues. Germline V gives CDR1 SGHVS, CDR2 FNYEAQ. Trimming stripped 5 bases from V and 1 base from J, with 20 bases between. The CDR3 DNA follows: TGTGCCAGCAGCCCCCGGGACAGTGCGGGGATGAACACCGGGGAGCTGTTTTTT. It is translated as CASSPRDSAGMNTGELFF.

The J gene is TRBJ2-1, the V gene TRBV5-1; 10 bases are a match to TRBD2. V lost 3 bases to trimming and J lost 10 bases; unmatched junction nucleotides: 10. The CDR3 consists of 15 residues. Germline assignment: CDR1 SGHRS and CDR2 YFSETQ. The CDR3 nucleotides read TGCGCCAGCAGCTCCCGACTAGCGGGCACACGCGAGCAGTTCTTC. It translates to CASSSRLAGTREQFF.

This chain links TRBV15 with TRBJ2-5, with 10 bases aligning to TRBD2. V shed 6 bases, J shed 5 bases, and the junction held 6 bases outside the gene matches. CDR1 and CDR2 (germline): LNHNV, YYDKDF (reference sequence). CDR3 size: 14 residues. CDR3 sequence reads: CATREAGGFETQYF. The CDR3 bases are TGTGCCACCAGGGAAGCGGGAGGGTTTGAGACCCAGTACTTC.

Ten or more counts support this clone. The chain is built from TRBV6-4 and TRBJ1-6; TRBD1 is a possible D gene (6 bases). Trimming took 0 bases from V and 6 from J, leaving 6 bases between them. Germline CDR1 and CDR2: MRHNA and SNTAGT. CDR3 size: 14 residues. The CDR3 sequence: CASSDSQGNSPLHF. In DNA, the CDR3 is TGTGCCAGCAGTGACTCACAGGGTAATTCACCCCTCCACTTT.

The CDR3, as DNA: TGTGCCAGCAGTGAACATCTTACAGGGCGCGATCAGCCCCAGCATTTT. It specifies CASSEHLTGRDQPQHF. V gene TRBV2 combines with J gene TRBJ1-5; possibly TRBD1 for D (6 bases). CDR3 length equals 16 residues. The V end was cut by 2 bases, the J end by 5 bases, with 16 bases between. The germline CDR1 and CDR2 sequences are SNHLY and FYNNEI.

This chain uses TRBV29-1 with TRBJ2-5; 10 nucleotides line up with TRBD1. The J call may be in error: the DNA end matches TRBJ2-7 better. Germline-derived CDR1 and CDR2 are SQVTM and ANQGSEA. The CDR3 totals 15 residues. The CDR3 DNA follows: TGCAGCGTGGGGGAGGGACAGGGGTTCTCCTACGAGCAGTACTTC. Protein product: CSVGEGQGFSYEQYF.

This sequence joins TRBV7-9 and TRBJ1-6; D is unclear. Looked up from germline, CDR1 is SEHNR and CDR2 is FQNEAQ (reference sequence). The CDR3 has 12 residues. V lost 2 bases and J 10 bases, leaving 6 bases between the germline ends. The CDR3 is CASSLPESPLHF. The DNA for the CDR3 is TGTGCCAGCAGCTTACCAGAATCACCCCTCCACTTT.

This clone occurred once. Other DNA sequences in the sample encode the same CDR3. CDR3 sequence (DNA): TGTGCCACCAGCAGAGAGGGGGGATACGAGCAGTACTTC. Translating it yields CATSREGGYEQYF. The chain has TRBV15 and TRBJ2-7, with a weak D call TRBD2 (6 bases). CDR3 size: 13 residues. Trimming cost V 0 bases and J 4 bases, with 7 bases left between them. The germline CDR1 and CDR2 sequences are LNHNV and YYDKDF (reference sequence).

The rearrangement joins TRBV4-1 to TRBJ1-1; D is undetermined. Germline V gives CDR1 MGHRA, CDR2 YSYEKL. The CDR3 is made up of 15 amino acids. Trimming took off 0 bases at V and 1 base at J, with 9 bases between the two ends. The CDR3 nucleotides are TGCGCCAGCAGCCAAGAGGCTCTCCAGAACACTGAAGCTTTCTTT. This codes for CASSQEALQNTEAFF.

The gene calls are TRBV15 and TRBJ1-5; TRBD1 agrees at 7 bases. Germline V gene data show CDR1 as LNHNV and CDR2 as YYDKDF (reference sequence). The ends lost 2 bases at V and 7 bases at J; junction bases unmatched: 5. CDR3 length: 14 residues. DNA of the CDR3: TGTGCCACCAGCAGAACAGGGGCTGGCCAGCCCCAGCATTTT. As protein: CATSRTGAGQPQHF.

The chain couples TRBV6-1 to TRBJ1-3, with 9 bases aligning to TRBD1. The V and J ends lost 6 bases and 2 bases, in that order; junction bases with no gene match: 2. CDR1 and CDR2 from the germline V gene are MNHNS and SASEGT. The CDR3 has 14 amino acids. CDR3 region: CASRRDRAGNTIYF. The CDR3 coding sequence is TGTGCCAGCAGGAGGGACAGGGCTGGAAACACCATATATTTT.

CDR3 in amino acids: CASSLGWPNTGELFF. In DNA, the CDR3 is TGCGCCAGCAGCTTGGGGTGGCCTAACACCGGGGAGCTGTTTTTT. This sequence joins TRBV5-1 and TRBJ2-2; D remains ambiguous. V shed 0 bases and J shed 2 bases, with 8 bases lying between them. Germline V gene lookup returns CDR1 SGHRS and CDR2 YFSETQ. This CDR3 is 15 amino acids long.

The rearrangement uses TRBV6-1 and TRBJ1-2, with D possibly matching TRBD1 (5 bases). The V and J ends lost 9 bases and 4 bases respectively, with 15 bases between them. Germline assignment: CDR1 MNHNS and CDR2 SASEGT. The CDR3 is 13 amino acids. The DNA for the CDR3 is TGTGCCAGTTCCAGGGAAGGGGTCTATGGCTACACCTTC. Its translation is CASSREGVYGYTF.

V and J are TRBV10-1 and TRBJ2-7; 11 bases are a match to TRBD2. The CDR3 loop spans 17 amino acids. CDR1 is WNHNN and CDR2 is SYGVQD in the germline V gene (reference sequence). The trim removed 2 bases at V and 0 bases at J, leaving 6 bases unmatched. DNA for the CDR3: TGCGCCAGCAGTGAGAGGCTAGCGGGAGGACGCTCCTACGAGCAGTACTTC. Its translation: CASSERLAGGRSYEQYF.

The gene calls are TRBV4-2 and TRBJ1-5; the D gene is possibly TRBD1 (5 bases). Germline lookup yields CDR1 LGHNA and CDR2 YNFKEQ. The CDR3 has 14 residues. Trimming pared 3 bases from V and 7 bases from J, leaving 13 bases between. CDR3 residues: CASSQGERGQPQHF. As DNA, the CDR3 is TGTGCCAGCAGCCAGGGAGAACGGGGGCAGCCCCAGCATTTT.

CDR3 coding DNA: TGTGCCAGCAGAGAGGGACTAGCGGGAGTAAGCGAGCAGTACTTC. Amino acids: CASREGLAGVSEQYF. The chain has TRBV6-5 and TRBJ2-5, with TRBD2 identical over 14 bases. The J call may be incorrect, as the DNA end agrees better with TRBJ2-7. This CDR3 is 15 amino acids long. In germline, CDR1 is MNHEY, CDR2 SVGAGI.

The rearrangement uses TRBV19 and TRBJ2-7, with TRBD1 matching over 7 bases. Losses at the gene ends were 5 bases for V and 5 bases for J; bases not matched to a gene: 9. The V gene's germline CDR1 is LNHDA and CDR2 SQIVND (reference sequence). This CDR3 has 14 residues. Written as DNA, the CDR3 is TGTGCCAGTAGTCCGGGACAGCGGTTCAACGAGCAGTACTTC. Residues: CASSPGQRFNEQYF.

The chain recombines TRBV6-5 with TRBJ1-2; 9 positions agree with TRBD1. Germline trimming cut 6 bases from V and 7 bases from J; bases unmatched to any gene: 6. CDR1 and CDR2 from the germline V gene are MNHEY and SVGAGI. The CDR3 runs to 13 residues. In DNA form, the CDR3 reads TGTGCCAGCAGGCGAGGGACAGGGAGTGGCTACACCTTC. Translating it yields CASRRGTGSGYTF.

This clone appeared once. The chain uses TRBV15 and TRBJ1-2, with no clear D. With 1 base removed from V and 1 base from J, the gap between germline ends came to 7 bases. The CDR3 sequence is 14 residues long. Germline-derived CDR1 and CDR2 are LNHNV and YYDKDF (reference sequence). The CDR3 here is CATSRARINYGYTF. As DNA, the CDR3 is TGTGCCACCAGCAGAGCGAGGATTAACTATGGCTACACCTTC.

This chain joins TRBV4-3 and TRBJ1-2; no definite D call. V lost 1 base and J 6 bases, leaving 12 bases between the germline ends. Germline CDR1 and CDR2: LGHNA and YSLEER. The CDR3 spans 14 residues. The CDR3 DNA reads TGCGCCAGCAGCCAAGTTGGAGGGAGGGATGGCTACACCTTC. This sequence encodes CASSQVGGRDGYTF.

The genes are TRBV5-4 and TRBJ1-4, with D hard to call. The CDR3 runs 13 residues. V was shortened by 2 bases and J by 5 bases, with 7 bases between the two germline ends. The germline V gene has CDR1 SGHNT and CDR2 YYREEE (reference sequence). CDR3 nucleotides: TGTGCCAGCAGCTTAAGTCAGAATGAAAAACTGTTTTTT. This gives the protein CASSLSQNEKLFF.

This clone showed up just once. J is TRBJ1-5 and V is TRBV4-1; 8 bases agree with TRBD1. The CDR3 length is 15 residues. After removal of 2 bases from V and 6 bases from J, the junction contained 6 bases not matched to a gene. Germline-derived CDR1 and CDR2 are MGHRA and YSYEKL. In nucleotides, the CDR3 is TGCGCCAGCAGCCAAATGACAGGGGCGTCTCAGCCCCAGCATTTT. Its protein is CASSQMTGASQPQHF.

The rearrangement joins TRBV18 to TRBJ2-7; TRBD1 might be the D (5 bases). Germline V gene data show CDR1 as KGHSH and CDR2 as LQKENI. The CDR3 loop spans 15 amino acids. The V gene lost 0 bases and the J gene lost 0 bases, with 9 bases spanning the gap. CDR3 amino acids: CASSPPQVPSYEQYF. CDR3 DNA: TGTGCCAGCTCACCACCACAGGTCCCCTCCTACGAGCAGTACTTC.

The rearrangement links TRBV6-1 to TRBJ1-1, with 9 bases aligning to TRBD1. V dropped 2 bases and J dropped 4; count of bases not matched to a gene: 2. The CDR3 spans 14 residues. Germline CDR1 is MNHNS and CDR2 is SASEGT. CDR3 region: CASSEYRGRTEAFF. CDR3 bases: TGTGCCAGCAGTGAATACAGGGGGCGCACTGAAGCTTTCTTT.

The rearrangement uses TRBV5-6 and TRBJ2-1; 11 nucleotides line up with TRBD2. CDR3 length equals 17 residues. CDR1 is SGHDT and CDR2 is YYEEEE in the germline V gene. The junction had 11 bases not matched to a gene; V was cut back by 5 bases and J by 4 bases. The CDR3 reads CASSHEGRTSGYNEQFF. The CDR3 DNA reads as TGTGCCAGCAGTCATGAGGGACGGACTAGCGGGTACAATGAGCAGTTCTTC. Based on the CDR3 plus reference TRBV5-6 and TRBJ2-1, the full variable domain is DAGVTQSPTHLIKTRGQQVTLRCSPKSGHDTVSWYQQALGQGPQFIFQYYEEEERQRGNFPDRFSGHQFPNYSSELNVNALLLGDSALYLCASSHEGRTSGYNEQFFGPGTRLTVL.